The T cell receptor (beta chain) under discussion was sequenced for a study of control samples from healthy donors and cancer patients. Sequencing used immunoSEQ multiplex PCR; TCRdb keeps in-frame clones, though not all of them. The sample holds roughly 49,000 clones, 85% to 90% seen once. Trimming removed 1 base from V and 6 bases from J, with 16 bases in between. Germline lookup yields CDR1 LNHNV and CDR2 YYDKDF (reference sequence). The CDR3 is 15 amino acids. This TCR was recovered from a man aged 50 to 59 with head and neck cancer. The sequenced sample was PBMCs. V gene TRBV15 combines with J gene TRBJ2-7; D not certain. CDR3 sequence (DNA): TGTGCCACCAGCAGAGGGCGGCTCACCCCAAGCGAGCAGTACTTC. Translation gives CATSRGRLTPSEQYF.